Reported below is one T cell receptor (beta chain). Its target is unknown. Trimming removed 0 bases at V and 7 bases at J, with 15 bases between. Germline values: CDR1 MNHEY, CDR2 SVGAGI. CDR3 length: 16 amino acids. The sample belongs to a study of shared clonotypes between healthy human individuals. Sequencing was performed with immunoSEQ multiplex PCR; in TCRdb, only in-frame clones are kept and a portion is missing. The table shows a few million clones, with 85% to 95% occurring only once. General study points: Clonotypes that were shared across a few donors made up around 5% of naive CD4 clonotypes. Clonotypes shared by all four sorted-subset donors had higher generation probabilities than non-shared clonotypes.

This TCR derives from a man between 18 and 29 years old in good health. The sample consisted of naive CD4+ T cells sorted from blood. Sample subset: CD45RA+ positively selected. The chain has TRBV6-5 and TRBJ1-4, with D possibly TRBD1 on 6 matching bases. The CDR3 DNA sequence: TGTGCCAGCAGTTACTCGAGGCAGGGGATTCGTGAAAAACTGTTTTTT. It is translated as CASSYSRQGIREKLFF.